These 23 T cell receptor beta chains share one sample of origin, sequenced in a study of blood T cell repertoires in COVID-19. Clones were read by immunoSEQ multiplex PCR, and TCRdb kept only the in-frame ones, dropping some. The sample shows roughly 260,000 clones, approximately 83% of them seen only once. The sequenced material came from PBMCs or T cells enriched from blood (not recorded which). The receptors derive from a woman aged 45-60 years who had recovered from COVID-19.

J is TRBJ2-7 and V is TRBV27; 7 bases align to TRBD1. The CDR3 spans 15 residues. CDR1 MNHEY and CDR2 SMNVEV come from the germline V gene (reference sequence). V gave up 5 bases and J gave up 2 bases; unmatched junction bases: 9. CDR3 amino acids: CASSALRTGPYEQYF. The CDR3 coding sequence is TGTGCCAGCAGTGCTCTTAGGACAGGCCCCTACGAGCAGTACTTC.

The chain recombines TRBV28 with TRBJ2-5, with TRBD2 matching 8 bases. Germline V lookup: CDR1 MDHEN, CDR2 SYDVKM. The CDR3 covers 14 residues. V dropped 6 bases and J dropped 4; count of bases not matched to a gene: 7. The CDR3 is CASSWGLAGETQYF. The CDR3 nucleotides are TGTGCCAGCAGCTGGGGGCTAGCGGGAGAGACCCAGTACTTC.

The V call is TRBV28, the J call TRBJ1-5, with 10 nucleotides matching TRBD1. Per germline, CDR1 MDHEN and CDR2 SYDVKM. The CDR3 length is 15 residues. Germline trimming cut 4 bases from V and 6 bases from J; bases unmatched to any gene: 6. The CDR3 here is CASSSGQGGGQPQHF. The CDR3 nucleotides read TGTGCCAGCAGTTCCGGACAGGGGGGGGGTCAGCCCCAGCATTTT.

This clone has only one observation. The chain uses TRBV27 and TRBJ2-7; tentatively, D is TRBD2 (5 bases). Germline V gene sequence: CDR1 MNHEY, CDR2 SMNVEV (reference sequence). This CDR3 is 18 amino acids long. V lost 8 bases and J 7 bases, leaving 33 bases between the germline ends. This CDR3 reads CASSSSGAAGGGSGEQYF. CDR3 bases: TGTGCCAGCTCCTCCTCGGGCGCTGCCGGAGGTGGATCGGGAGAGCAGTACTTC.

The chain carries TRBV9 and TRBJ2-7; 7 nucleotides line up with TRBD1. Germline V gene data show CDR1 as SGDLS and CDR2 as YYNGEE. The CDR3 has 15 amino acids. J lost 5 bases, V lost 3 bases, and 11 bases had no gene match. The CDR3 is CASSASGTARDEQYF. In DNA, the CDR3 is TGTGCCAGCAGCGCATCCGGGACAGCCAGGGACGAGCAGTACTTC.

The rearrangement links TRBV5-1 to TRBJ2-1; 10 nucleotides match TRBD2. The trim removed 3 bases at V and 8 bases at J, leaving 17 bases unmatched. Germline loops: CDR1 SGHRS, CDR2 YFSETQ. This CDR3 contains 18 residues. In DNA form, the CDR3 reads TGCGCCAGCAGCTCGATTGGGAGCCCAGCGGGAGGGTACTATGAGCAGTTCTTC. It specifies CASSSIGSPAGGYYEQFF.

This clone was recorded a few times. The sample carries other DNA sequences with the same CDR3. This rearrangement joins TRBV28 to TRBJ1-2, with TRBD1 matching over 8 bases. The germline gives CDR1 MDHEN, CDR2 SYDVKM. With V trimmed by 5 bases and J by 2 bases, 4 bases remained unmatched. The CDR3 covers 14 residues. CDR3 nucleotides: TGTGCCAGCAGTCTCGGACAGGGAAACTATGGCTACACCTTC. The encoded protein is CASSLGQGNYGYTF.

A few counts support this clone. The chain combines TRBV7-3 with TRBJ2-1; D is uncertain. Germline loops: CDR1 SGHTA, CDR2 FQGTGA. Trimming removed 3 bases from V and 1 base from J, with 10 bases in between. This CDR3 comprises 15 residues. The CDR3 sequence is CASSFVAVSYNEQFF. For the CDR3, the DNA is TGTGCCAGCAGCTTTGTGGCGGTTTCCTACAATGAGCAGTTCTTC.

This sequence joins TRBV5-1 and TRBJ2-1; 8 bases line up with TRBD2. J gave up 2 bases and V 2 bases, and 6 bases lay outside the gene matches. The germline V gene encodes CDR1 SGHRS and CDR2 YFSETQ. This CDR3 region has 16 residues. Written as DNA, the CDR3 is TGCGCCAGCAGCTTTAGCGGGGCCACTACCTACAATGAGCAGTTCTTC. Translation: CASSFSGATTYNEQFF.

This chain links TRBV19 with TRBJ1-5; D not certain. The CDR3 spans 14 residues. V was pared by 5 bases and J by 7 bases, with 15 bases between. The germline gives CDR1 LNHDA, CDR2 SQIVND (reference sequence). In DNA form, the CDR3 reads TGTGCCAGTAGTGACCCCAGCGGGGTCCAGCCCCAGCATTTT. Protein: CASSDPSGVQPQHF. The variable domain in full, with the rest retrieved from reference TRBV19 and TRBJ1-5, is DGGITQSPKYLFRKEGQNVTLSCEQNLNHDAMYWYRQDPGQGLRLIYYSQIVNDFQKGDIAEGYSVSREKKESFPLTVTSAQKNPTAFYLCASSDPSGVQPQHFGDGTRLSIL.

The CDR3 protein is CATSRRSGGMRDTQYF. For the CDR3, the DNA is TGTGCCACCAGCCGCCGGTCGGGGGGCATGAGAGATACGCAGTATTTT. This chain links TRBV15 with TRBJ2-3; possibly TRBD2 for D (7 bases). The CDR3 is 16 residues long. Trimming shortened V by 5 bases and J by 5 bases, and 20 bases separated the two germline ends. CDR1 is LNHNV, CDR2 YYDKDF, per germline (reference sequence).

This chain joins TRBV11-2 and TRBJ2-4, with 7 bases matching TRBD2. J was trimmed by 5 bases and V by 8 bases; bases with no gene match: 6. There are 13 residues in the CDR3. CDR1 is SGHAT and CDR2 is FQNNGV in the germline V gene. The CDR3 loop is CASAAGTQNIQYF. The CDR3 DNA follows: TGTGCCAGCGCAGCGGGAACTCAAAACATTCAGTACTTC.

Note on this clone: Other DNA sequences in the same sample also yield this CDR3. V gene TRBV19 combines with J gene TRBJ2-1, with TRBD2 as a possible D gene (5 bases). V lost 1 base to trimming and J lost 2 bases, with 9 bases between them. This CDR3 is built from 15 residues. Germline assignment: CDR1 LNHDA and CDR2 SQIVND (reference sequence). The CDR3 loop reads CASSIVPGTYNEQFF. CDR3 nucleotide sequence: TGTGCCAGTAGTATAGTGCCGGGAACCTACAATGAGCAGTTCTTC.

The chain uses TRBV7-9 and TRBJ2-7; 9 nucleotides line up with TRBD2. CDR1 and CDR2 (germline): SEHNR, FQNEAQ (reference sequence). With V trimmed by 0 bases and J by 6 bases, 9 bases remained unmatched. CDR3 size: 16 residues. CDR3 bases: TGTGCCAGCAGCTTAGCTCCAGGAGCGGGAGGAAGCGAGCAGTACTTC. This encodes CASSLAPGAGGSEQYF.

In nucleotides, the CDR3 is TGCGCCAGCAGCTTTTCATGGACAGGGGGCTATGGCTACACCTTC. Its translation is CASSFSWTGGYGYTF. This chain connects TRBV5-1 to TRBJ1-2; TRBD1 matches 10 bases. J gave up 4 bases and V 2 bases, and 5 bases lay outside the gene matches. From germline, CDR1 is SGHRS and CDR2 YFSETQ. The CDR3 is made up of 15 amino acids.

The chain couples TRBV7-3 to TRBJ2-1; D may be TRBD2 (5 bases). CDR3 length: 16 residues. Trimming took 2 bases from V and 0 from J, leaving 11 bases between them. In germline, CDR1 is SGHTA, CDR2 FQGTGA. Here the CDR3 DNA reads TGTGCCAGCAGCTTAGAGTCGGGAAGCTCCTACAATGAGCAGTTCTTC. Translation: CASSLESGSSYNEQFF. The complete variable domain, with remaining parts taken from reference TRBV7-3 and TRBJ2-1, reads GAGVSQTPSNKVTEKGKYVELRCDPISGHTALYWYRQSLGQGPEFLIYFQGTGAADDSGLPNDRFFAVRPEGSVSTLKIQRTERGDSAVYLCASSLESGSSYNEQFFGPGTRLTVL.

The rearrangement links TRBV5-5 to TRBJ2-1; perhaps TRBD2 as D (6 bases). The V end was cut by 7 bases, the J end by 0 bases, with 11 bases between. The CDR3 extends over 14 amino acids. Germline CDR1 SGHKS, CDR2 YYEKEE (reference sequence). The CDR3 DNA sequence: TGTGCCAGCGAGTTCGGGAGCTCCTACAATGAGCAGTTCTTC. Its translation is CASEFGSSYNEQFF.

The rearrangement joins TRBV5-1 to TRBJ1-3, with TRBD1 identical over 7 bases. CDR1 is SGHRS and CDR2 is YFSETQ in the germline V gene. The V segment lost 4 bases and the J segment 1 base; nucleotides outside the gene matches: 8. The CDR3 is 16 residues long. The CDR3 DNA sequence: TGCGCCAGCAGCCTCCTAGGGGGCGCTTCTGGAAACACCATATATTTT. Protein sequence: CASSLLGGASGNTIYF.

The genes are TRBV20-1 and TRBJ2-7, with D unresolved. CDR1 DFQATT and CDR2 SNEGSKA come from the germline V gene (reference sequence). V was shortened by 3 bases and J by 4 bases, with 7 bases between the two germline ends. This CDR3 is built from 11 residues. CDR3 region: CSARRNYEQYF. Written as DNA, the CDR3 is TGCAGTGCTAGGAGGAATTACGAGCAGTACTTC.

V and J are TRBV5-1 and TRBJ1-3, with D tentatively TRBD1 (6 bases). From germline, CDR1 is SGHRS and CDR2 YFSETQ. This CDR3 region has 15 residues. The V gene lost 4 bases and the J gene lost 0 bases, with 11 bases spanning the gap. CDR3: CASSPGDNSGNTIYF. CDR3 coding DNA: TGCGCCAGCAGCCCCGGGGACAACTCTGGAAACACCATATATTTT. Filled out from reference TRBV5-1 and TRBJ1-3, the complete variable domain reads KAGVTQTPRYLIKTRGQQVTLSCSPISGHRSVSWYQQTPGQGLQFLFEYFSETQRNKGNFPGRFSGRQFSNSRSEMNVSTLELGDSALYLCASSPGDNSGNTIYFGEGSWLTVV.

The chain links TRBV12-5 to TRBJ2-1; 9 bases agree with TRBD2. CDR1 is LGHNT, CDR2 FRNRAP, per germline. The J segment lost 15 bases and the V segment lost 1 base, leaving 7 bases of the junction unmatched. CDR3 size: 13 residues. CDR3 sequence (DNA): TGTGCTAGTGGTTTGGCGTTAGCGGGAGAAAGGTTCTTC. Its translation: CASGLALAGERFF.

Worth noting for this clone: One junction end does not reproduce the germline sequence, and a read error may be involved. This chain links TRBV7-7 with TRBJ2-1; 7 bases match TRBD2. This CDR3 contains 15 residues. Per germline, CDR1 SSHAT and CDR2 FNYEAQ (reference sequence). CDR3 in amino acids: CASSLVAGANNEQFF. The CDR3 nucleotides read TGTGCTAGCAGCTTAGTGGCGGGAGCTAATAATGAGCAGTTCTTC.

This clone was counted between two and nine times. Here the CDR3 reads CATSRDIPGQGSVEQYF. DNA of the CDR3: TGTGCCACCAGCAGAGATATCCCGGGACAGGGGTCTGTCGAGCAGTACTTC. The V call is TRBV15, the J call TRBJ2-7, with 10 bases matching TRBD1. V lost 0 bases and J lost 6; bases outside the gene matches: 11. CDR3 length: 17 amino acids. The germline V gene encodes CDR1 LNHNV and CDR2 YYDKDF (reference sequence).